This T cell receptor beta chain originates from a study of blood T cell repertoires in COVID-19. Study-wide context: PBMCs, B-cell-depleted T cells, or T cells provided the cDNA or gDNA that made up the material.

Per the original methods: Amplification with reference gene primers provided the estimates of nucleated cell counts. Some clones are missing from TCRdb's copy, which holds only in-frame ones; the method was immunoSEQ multiplex PCR. The V and J calls and the clone size are those of that table, but D and trimming were determined from the DNA. This table holds about 250,000 clones, about 89% found once. Everyone who took part was roughly 18 to 89 years old, and they came from about 25 US areas. Researchers sorted participants into cohorts using their self-reported clinical history. The V gene end was trimmed by 4 bases and the J gene end by 6 bases; junction bases not matched to a gene: 9. The CDR3 contains 14 residues. Germline assignment: CDR1 MDHEN and CDR2 SYDVKM.

Source material: PBMCs or T cells enriched from blood (not recorded which). The chain couples TRBV28 to TRBJ2-7, with 7 nucleotides matching TRBD2. This clonotype was sampled from a man aged 40-55 years who had recovered from COVID-19. CDR3 sequence (DNA): TGTGCCAGCAGTTCTCGGCGGGAGCCGCGCGAGCAGTACTTC. This encodes CASSSRREPREQYF.